This T cell receptor (beta chain) was profiled in a study of response to subunit inactivated influenza vaccine. Study results and limitations: Every seasonal influenza vaccination brings in few new T cells, the authors suggested.

On this clonotype itself: Antigen specificity is unknown.

Via MiXCR, TCRdb re-called the RT-PCR reads, giving one row per CDR3 protein. Among about 780,000 distinct CDR3 sequences listed, approximately 17% were seen once. The germline V gene encodes CDR1 SGHTA and CDR2 FQGNSA. With V trimmed by 0 bases and J by 6 bases, 2 bases remained unmatched. There are 15 residues in the CDR3. Sequenced material: PBMCs from blood, taken 5 to 6 days after vaccination. The TCR was taken from a man aged 45-65 years who received an inactivated influenza vaccine. The gene calls are TRBV7-2 and TRBJ2-1; 10 bases map to TRBD2. For the CDR3, the DNA is TGTGCCAGCAGCTTAGCCGGGACTAGCGTCAATGAGCAGTTCTTC. This translates into CASSLAGTSVNEQFF.